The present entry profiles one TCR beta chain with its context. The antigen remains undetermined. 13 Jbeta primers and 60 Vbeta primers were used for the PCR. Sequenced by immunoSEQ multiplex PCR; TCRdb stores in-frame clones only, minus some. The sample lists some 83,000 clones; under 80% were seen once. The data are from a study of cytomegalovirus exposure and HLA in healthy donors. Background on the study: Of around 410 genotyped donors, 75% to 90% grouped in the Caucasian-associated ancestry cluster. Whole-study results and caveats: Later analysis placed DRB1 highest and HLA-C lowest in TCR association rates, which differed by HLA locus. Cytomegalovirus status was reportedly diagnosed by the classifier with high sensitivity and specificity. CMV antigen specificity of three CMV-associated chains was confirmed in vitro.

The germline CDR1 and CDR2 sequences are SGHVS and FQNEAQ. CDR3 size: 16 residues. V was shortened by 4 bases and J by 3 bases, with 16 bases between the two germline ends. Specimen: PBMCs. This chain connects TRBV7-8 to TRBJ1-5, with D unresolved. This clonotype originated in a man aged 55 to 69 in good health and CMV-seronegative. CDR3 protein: CASSSLRVTHNQPQHF. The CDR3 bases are TGTGCCAGCAGCTCCCTCCGGGTTACTCACAATCAGCCCCAGCATTTT.